What follows are 8 T cell receptor beta chains derived from one specimen sequenced in a study of CD4 T cells in relation to SARS-CoV-2 and coronaviruses. What these receptors recognize is not known. The method was immunoSEQ multiplex PCR; TCRdb's version includes in-frame clones alone and lacks a portion of them. The sample has around 45,000 clones, approximately 80% seen once; the top ten hold under 1.5%. Sequences were obtained from naive CD4+ T cells from PBMCs, cultured in vitro. Subset here: naive CD4+ T cells isolated by negative enrichment. The origin of the receptors is an adult with COVID-19.

The rearrangement joins TRBV28 to TRBJ2-7; D might be TRBD2 (6 bases). Per germline, CDR1 MDHEN and CDR2 SYDVKM. The CDR3 consists of 16 residues. The V gene lost 6 bases and the J gene lost 2 bases, with 20 bases spanning the gap. The CDR3 sequence: CASSPGVARETYEQYF. The CDR3, as DNA: TGTGCCAGCAGCCCGGGGGTGGCCAGGGAAACCTACGAGCAGTACTTC.

V is TRBV6-5 and J is TRBJ1-1; TRBD1 is a possible D gene (6 bases). This CDR3 spans 14 amino acids. From germline, CDR1 is MNHEY and CDR2 SVGAGI. Trimming stripped 4 bases from V and 3 bases from J, with 12 bases between. The CDR3: CASSSPGTYTEAFF. Here the CDR3 DNA reads TGTGCCAGCAGTTCACCCGGGACATACACTGAAGCTTTCTTT.

The V gene is TRBV5-8, the J gene TRBJ1-2, with 7 bases identical to TRBD1. The CDR3 is made up of 13 amino acids. Per germline, CDR1 SGHTS and CDR2 YDEGEE. V gave up 0 bases and J gave up 8 bases; unmatched junction bases: 4. CDR3 protein: CASSLAKGAGYTF. CDR3 DNA sequence: TGTGCCAGCAGCTTGGCCAAGGGGGCAGGCTACACCTTC.

V gene TRBV6-2 or TRBV6-3 combines with J gene TRBJ2-6; D perhaps matches TRBD2 (6 bases). The CDR3 length is 15 residues. V shed 1 base and J shed 4 bases, with 8 bases lying between them. Germline V gives CDR1 MNHEY, CDR2 SVGEGT. CDR3 residues: CASSYWGVGANVLTF. The CDR3 DNA reads as TGTGCCAGCAGTTACTGGGGGGTCGGGGCCAACGTCCTGACTTTC.

This clone was picked up one time. The chain recombines TRBV28 with TRBJ2-7, with no clear D. Looked up from germline, CDR1 is MDHEN and CDR2 is SYDVKM. This CDR3 has 11 amino acids. V lost 3 bases and J 2 bases, leaving 2 bases between the germline ends. This chain's CDR3 is CASSFAYEQYF. CDR3 nucleotide sequence: TGTGCCAGCAGTTTTGCCTACGAGCAGTACTTC.

V usage is TRBV2 and J usage is TRBJ2-1; TRBD1 might be the D (5 bases). Trimming took 7 bases from V and 2 from J, leaving 12 bases between them. This CDR3 spans 14 amino acids. Germline loops: CDR1 SNHLY, CDR2 FYNNEI. Here the CDR3 DNA reads TGTGCCAGCACCGTAAGGGGCGCCTACAATGAGCAGTTCTTC. Protein sequence: CASTVRGAYNEQFF.

V gene TRBV7-2 combines with J gene TRBJ2-2, with D unclear. Trimming took 1 base from V and 6 from J, leaving 9 bases between them. The CDR3 length is 14 residues. Germline loops: CDR1 SGHTA, CDR2 FQGNSA. The CDR3 region is CASSLVLSPGELFF. The CDR3, as DNA: TGTGCCAGCAGCTTAGTATTAAGTCCCGGGGAGCTGTTTTTT.

The chain joins TRBV28 to TRBJ1-5, with D possibly TRBD1 on 6 matching bases. Germline values: CDR1 MDHEN, CDR2 SYDVKM. The CDR3 runs to 17 residues. V was clipped by 5 bases and J by 0 bases, with 17 bases between them. The CDR3 protein is CASSGQHDYYSNQPQHF. The DNA of the CDR3 is TGTGCCAGCAGTGGACAGCACGATTATTATAGCAATCAGCCCCAGCATTTT.